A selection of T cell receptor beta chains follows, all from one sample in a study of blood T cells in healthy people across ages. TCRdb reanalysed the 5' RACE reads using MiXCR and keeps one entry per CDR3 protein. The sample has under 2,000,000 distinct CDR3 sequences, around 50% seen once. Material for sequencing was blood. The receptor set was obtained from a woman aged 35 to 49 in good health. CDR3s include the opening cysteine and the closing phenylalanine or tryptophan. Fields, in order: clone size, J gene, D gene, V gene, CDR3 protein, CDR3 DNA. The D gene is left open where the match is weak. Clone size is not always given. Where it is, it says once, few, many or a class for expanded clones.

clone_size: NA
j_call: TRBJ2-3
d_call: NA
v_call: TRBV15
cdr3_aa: CATQNGGTDTQYF
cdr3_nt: TGTGCCACCCAAAACGGAGGCACAGATACGCAGTATTTT

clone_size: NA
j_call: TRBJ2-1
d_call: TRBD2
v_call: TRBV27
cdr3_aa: CASSSATSRNSYNEQFF
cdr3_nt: TGTGCCAGCAGTTCCGCGACTAGCCGTAATTCCTACAATGAGCAGTTCTTC

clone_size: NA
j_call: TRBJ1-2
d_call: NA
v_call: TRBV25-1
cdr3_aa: CASSDRPGYLNYGYTF
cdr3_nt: TGTGCCAGCAGTGATCGACCAGGGTATCTTAACTATGGCTACACCTTC

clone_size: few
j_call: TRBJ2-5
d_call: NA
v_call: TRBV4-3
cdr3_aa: CASSQDSAGAETQYF
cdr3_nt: TGCGCCAGCAGCCAAGATAGCGCTGGGGCAGAGACCCAGTACTTC

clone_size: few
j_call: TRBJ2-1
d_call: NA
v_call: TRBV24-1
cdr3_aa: CATSEGADDEQFF
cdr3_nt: TGTGCCACCAGTGAGGGGGCGGACGATGAGCAGTTCTTC

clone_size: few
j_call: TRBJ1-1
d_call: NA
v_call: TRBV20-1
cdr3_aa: CSARDGMNTEAFF
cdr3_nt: TGCAGTGCTAGAGATGGGATGAACACTGAAGCTTTCTTT

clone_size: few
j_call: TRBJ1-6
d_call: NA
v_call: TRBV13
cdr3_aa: CASSLGYSSYNSPLHF
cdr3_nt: TGTGCCAGCAGCTTAGGATATAGCTCCTATAATTCACCCCTCCACTTT

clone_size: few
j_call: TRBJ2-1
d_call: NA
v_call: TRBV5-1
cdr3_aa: CASSFLGDSVNEQFF
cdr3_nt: TGCGCCAGCAGCTTTCTTGGGGACTCCGTCAATGAGCAGTTCTTC

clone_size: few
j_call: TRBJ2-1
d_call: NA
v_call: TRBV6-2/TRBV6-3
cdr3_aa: CASSTRGRPGNEQFF
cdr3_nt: TGTGCCAGCAGCACCCGAGGGCGCCCGGGTAATGAGCAGTTCTTC

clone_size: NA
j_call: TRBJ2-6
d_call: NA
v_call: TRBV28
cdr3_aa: CASSDGVGERANVLTF
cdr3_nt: TGTGCCAGCAGTGACGGGGTGGGGGAGCGGGCCAACGTCCTGACTTTC

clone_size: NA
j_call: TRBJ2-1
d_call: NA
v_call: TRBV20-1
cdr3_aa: CSAMVLGFYNEQFF
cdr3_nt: TGCAGTGCTATGGTGTTGGGCTTCTACAATGAGCAGTTCTTC

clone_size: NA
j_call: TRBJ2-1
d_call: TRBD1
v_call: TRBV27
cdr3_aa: CASRAGTGNYNEQFF
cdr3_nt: TGTGCCAGCAGGGCCGGGACAGGGAACTACAATGAGCAGTTCTTC

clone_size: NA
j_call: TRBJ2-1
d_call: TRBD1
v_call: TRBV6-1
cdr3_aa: CASTRQGDYNEQFF
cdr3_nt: TGTGCCAGCACACGACAGGGCGATTACAATGAGCAGTTCTTC

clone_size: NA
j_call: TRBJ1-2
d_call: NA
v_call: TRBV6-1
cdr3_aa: CASSVSDYGYTF
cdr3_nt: TGTGCCAGCAGTGTTTCAGACTATGGCTACACCTTC

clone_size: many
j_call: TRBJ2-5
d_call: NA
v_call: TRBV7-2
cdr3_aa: CASSLGGAGETQYF
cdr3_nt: TGTGCCAGCAGCTTAGGGGGGGCCGGGGAGACCCAGTACTTC

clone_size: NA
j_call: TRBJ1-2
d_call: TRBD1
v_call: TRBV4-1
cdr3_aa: CASSQEDAGGGYGYTF
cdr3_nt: TGCGCCAGCAGCCAAGAGGATGCAGGGGGAGGCTATGGCTACACCTTC

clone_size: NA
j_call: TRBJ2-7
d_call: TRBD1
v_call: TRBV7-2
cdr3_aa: CASSLGQVYSYEQYF
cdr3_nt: TGTGCCAGCAGCTTGGGACAGGTTTACTCCTACGAGCAGTACTTC

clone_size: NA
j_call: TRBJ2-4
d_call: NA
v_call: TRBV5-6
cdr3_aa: CASSLSTNIQYF
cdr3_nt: TGTGCCAGCAGCCTCTCCACAAACATTCAGTACTTC

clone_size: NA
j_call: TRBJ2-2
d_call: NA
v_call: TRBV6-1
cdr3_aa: CASSAKILNTGELFF
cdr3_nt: TGTGCCAGCAGTGCCAAAATCCTGAACACCGGGGAGCTGTTTTTT

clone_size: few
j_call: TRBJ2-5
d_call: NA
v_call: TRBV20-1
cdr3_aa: CSARKLDRLGETQYF
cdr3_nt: TGCAGTGCTAGAAAACTAGACAGGCTGGGAGAGACCCAGTACTTC

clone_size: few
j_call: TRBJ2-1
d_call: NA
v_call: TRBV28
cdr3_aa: CASSLLAGANEQFF
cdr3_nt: TGTGCCAGCAGTTTATTGGCGGGGGCAAATGAGCAGTTCTTC

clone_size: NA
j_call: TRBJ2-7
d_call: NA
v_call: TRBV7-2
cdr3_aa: CASSLSGHYPYEQYF
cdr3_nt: TGTGCCAGCAGCTTGAGCGGGCATTATCCCTACGAGCAGTACTTC

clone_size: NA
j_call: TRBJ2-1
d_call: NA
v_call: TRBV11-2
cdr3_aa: CASSLDPRGKYDEQFF
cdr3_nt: TGTGCCAGCAGCTTAGACCCTCGGGGAAAGTATGATGAGCAGTTCTTC

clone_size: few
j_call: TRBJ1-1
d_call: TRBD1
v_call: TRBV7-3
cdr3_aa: CASSPRTGGDEAFF
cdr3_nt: TGTGCCAGCAGCCCTCGGACAGGGGGTGATGAAGCTTTCTTT

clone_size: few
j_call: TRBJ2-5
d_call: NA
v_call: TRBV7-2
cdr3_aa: CASRSGSRETQYF
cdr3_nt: TGTGCCAGTCGTTCGGGGTCGAGAGAGACCCAGTACTTC

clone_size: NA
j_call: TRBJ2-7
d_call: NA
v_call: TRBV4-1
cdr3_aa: CASSQDWDYEQYF
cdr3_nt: TGCGCCAGCAGCCAAGATTGGGACTACGAGCAGTACTTC

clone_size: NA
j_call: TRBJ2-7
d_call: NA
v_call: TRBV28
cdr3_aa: CASSLINSLYEQYF
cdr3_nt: TGTGCCAGCAGTTTAATTAACAGCTTATACGAGCAGTACTTC

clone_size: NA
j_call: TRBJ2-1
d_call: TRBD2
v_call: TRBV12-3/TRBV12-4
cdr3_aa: CASSLNRGGSSYNEQFF
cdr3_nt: TGTGCCAGCAGTCTAAATCGTGGCGGGAGCTCCTACAATGAGCAGTTCTTC

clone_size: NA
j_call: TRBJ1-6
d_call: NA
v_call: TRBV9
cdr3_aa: CASHGGHGYNSPLHF
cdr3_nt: TGTGCCAGCCACGGGGGACACGGCTATAATTCACCCCTCCACTTT

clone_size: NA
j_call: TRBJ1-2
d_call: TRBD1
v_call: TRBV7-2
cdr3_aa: CASRRTGLDYGYIF
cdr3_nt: TGTGCCAGCAGGAGGACAGGGTTGGACTATGGCTACATCTTC

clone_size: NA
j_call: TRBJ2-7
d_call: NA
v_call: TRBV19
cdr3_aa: CASRKQGSEQYF
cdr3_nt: TGTGCCAGTAGAAAGCAAGGGTCCGAGCAGTACTTC

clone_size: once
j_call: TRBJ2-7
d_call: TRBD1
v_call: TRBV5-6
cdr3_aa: CASSLWDRGHHEQYF
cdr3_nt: TGTGCCAGCAGCCTCTGGGACAGGGGGCACCACGAGCAGTACTTC

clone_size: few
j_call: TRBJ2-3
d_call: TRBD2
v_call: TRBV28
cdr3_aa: CAARRGGSTQYF
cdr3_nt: TGTGCCGCCCGCCGGGGGGGCTCTACGCAGTATTTT

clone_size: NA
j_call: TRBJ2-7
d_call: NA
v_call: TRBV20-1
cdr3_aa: CSADDRLNEQYF
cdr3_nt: TGCAGTGCTGACGACAGGCTCAACGAGCAGTACTTC

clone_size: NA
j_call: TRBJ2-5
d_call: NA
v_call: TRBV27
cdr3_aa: CASSLRTAAETQYF
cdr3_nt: TGTGCCAGCAGTCTCCGGACAGCGGCGGAGACCCAGTACTTC

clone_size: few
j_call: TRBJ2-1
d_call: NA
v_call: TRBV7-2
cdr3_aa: CASSLAITNEQFF
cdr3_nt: TGTGCCAGCAGCTTAGCGATCACCAATGAGCAGTTCTTC

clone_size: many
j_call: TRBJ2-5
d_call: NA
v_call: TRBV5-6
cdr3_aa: CASSSLVGGETQYF
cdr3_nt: TGTGCCAGCAGTAGCCTGGTAGGGGGAGAGACCCAGTACTTC

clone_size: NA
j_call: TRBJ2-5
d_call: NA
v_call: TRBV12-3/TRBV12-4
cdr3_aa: CASSLLGSTEQYF
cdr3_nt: TGTGCCAGCAGTTTACTCGGCTCTACGGAGCAGTACTTC

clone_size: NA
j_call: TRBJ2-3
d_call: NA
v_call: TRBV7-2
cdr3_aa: CASSSYLARDTQYF
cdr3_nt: TGTGCCAGCAGCTCCTACCTAGCGAGAGATACGCAGTATTTT

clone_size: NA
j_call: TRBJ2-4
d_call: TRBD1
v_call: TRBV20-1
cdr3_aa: CSARGQGALVVIQYF
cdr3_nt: TGCAGTGCTAGGGGACAGGGGGCGCTGGTGGTCATTCAGTACTTC

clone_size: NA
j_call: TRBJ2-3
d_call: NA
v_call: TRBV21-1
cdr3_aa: CASSKVGLAGGDTSTDTQYF
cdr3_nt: TGTGCCAGCAGCAAAGTCGGACTAGCGGGGGGCGATACTAGCACAGATACGCAGTATTTT

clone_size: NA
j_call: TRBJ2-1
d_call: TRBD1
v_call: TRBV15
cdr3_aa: CATPSRDSRYNEQFF
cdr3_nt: TGTGCCACACCATCCCGGGACAGTCGATACAATGAGCAGTTCTTC

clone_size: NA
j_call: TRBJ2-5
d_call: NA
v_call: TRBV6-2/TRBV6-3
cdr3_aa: CASRKVPLRGQETQYF
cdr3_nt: TGTGCCAGCAGGAAGGTCCCCCTCCGGGGCCAAGAGACCCAGTACTTC

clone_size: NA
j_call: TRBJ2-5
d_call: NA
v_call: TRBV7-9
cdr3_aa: CASSLTLATETQYF
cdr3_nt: TGTGCCAGCAGCTTAACCCTAGCGACGGAGACCCAGTACTTC

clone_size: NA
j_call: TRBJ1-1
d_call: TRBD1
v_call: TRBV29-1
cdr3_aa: CSVGQSLGAEAFF
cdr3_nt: TGCAGCGTGGGACAGTCCCTCGGCGCTGAAGCTTTCTTT

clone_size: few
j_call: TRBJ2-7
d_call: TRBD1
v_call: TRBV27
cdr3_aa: CASSRTGAPYEQYF
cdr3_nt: TGTGCCAGCAGTCGGACAGGGGCCCCCTACGAGCAGTACTTC

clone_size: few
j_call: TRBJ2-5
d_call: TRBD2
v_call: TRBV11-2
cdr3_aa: CASSLVGLAGDRASETQYF
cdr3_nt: TGTGCCAGCAGCTTAGTAGGACTAGCGGGGGACCGGGCATCAGAGACCCAGTACTTC

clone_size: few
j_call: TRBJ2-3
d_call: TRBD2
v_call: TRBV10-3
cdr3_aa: CAISERTSGGTDTQYF
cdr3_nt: TGTGCCATCAGTGAAAGGACTAGCGGAGGCACAGATACGCAGTATTTT

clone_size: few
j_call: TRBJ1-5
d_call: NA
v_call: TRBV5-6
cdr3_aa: CASSLGRHQPQHF
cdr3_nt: TGTGCCAGCAGCTTGGGACGGCATCAGCCCCAGCATTTT

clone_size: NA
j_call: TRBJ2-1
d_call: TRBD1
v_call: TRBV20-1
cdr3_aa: CSAWGQGGNEQFF
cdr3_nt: TGCAGTGCGTGGGGACAGGGGGGCAATGAGCAGTTCTTC

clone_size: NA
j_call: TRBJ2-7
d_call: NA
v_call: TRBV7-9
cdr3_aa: CASSLPRFGGEQYF
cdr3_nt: TGTGCCAGCAGCTTACCGCGGTTCGGGGGTGAGCAGTACTTC

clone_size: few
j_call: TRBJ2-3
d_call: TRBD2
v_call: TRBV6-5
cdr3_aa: CASSSTAGGPADTQYF
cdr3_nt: TGTGCCAGCAGTTCCACGGCGGGGGGGCCGGCAGATACGCAGTATTTT

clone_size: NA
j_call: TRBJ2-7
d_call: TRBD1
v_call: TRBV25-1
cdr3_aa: CASSDKVRTGSNEQYF
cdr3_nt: TGTGCCAGCAGTGACAAGGTCCGGACAGGGAGCAACGAGCAGTACTTC

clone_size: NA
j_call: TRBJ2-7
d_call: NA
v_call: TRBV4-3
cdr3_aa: CASSQVSYAGEQYF
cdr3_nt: TGCGCCAGCAGCCAAGTCAGCTATGCCGGAGAGCAGTACTTC

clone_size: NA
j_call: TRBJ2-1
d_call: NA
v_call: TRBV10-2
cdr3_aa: CASRPGHYNEQFF
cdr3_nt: TGCGCCAGCAGACCGGGCCATTACAATGAGCAGTTCTTC